The clone carrying this T cell receptor (beta chain) was seen a handful of times. Its antigen is still unknown. These data are taken from a study of cytomegalovirus exposure and HLA in healthy donors. Study conclusions and caveats: Highly shared sequence variants in one cluster were likely a sequencing artifact.

CDR3 length equals 17 residues. Trimming at V came to 0 bases and at J to 4 bases, leaving 5 bases not matched to a gene. From germline, CDR1 is MRHNA and CDR2 SNTAGT. 13 Jbeta primers and 60 Vbeta primers were used for the PCR. Using immunoSEQ multiplex PCR, the repertoire was profiled, and TCRdb retains in-frame clones only, with some absent. The sample includes fewer than 150,000 clones, more than 70% of them seen just once. The specimen sequenced was PBMCs. This sequence originates from a woman between 45 and 65 years old in good health and CMV-seronegative. The rearrangement joins TRBV6-4 to TRBJ2-3, with 12 bases lining up with TRBD2. The chain's CDR3 is CASSDSSSGGAADTQYF. The DNA for the CDR3 is TGTGCCAGCAGTGACTCATCTAGCGGGGGGGCCGCAGATACGCAGTATTTT.